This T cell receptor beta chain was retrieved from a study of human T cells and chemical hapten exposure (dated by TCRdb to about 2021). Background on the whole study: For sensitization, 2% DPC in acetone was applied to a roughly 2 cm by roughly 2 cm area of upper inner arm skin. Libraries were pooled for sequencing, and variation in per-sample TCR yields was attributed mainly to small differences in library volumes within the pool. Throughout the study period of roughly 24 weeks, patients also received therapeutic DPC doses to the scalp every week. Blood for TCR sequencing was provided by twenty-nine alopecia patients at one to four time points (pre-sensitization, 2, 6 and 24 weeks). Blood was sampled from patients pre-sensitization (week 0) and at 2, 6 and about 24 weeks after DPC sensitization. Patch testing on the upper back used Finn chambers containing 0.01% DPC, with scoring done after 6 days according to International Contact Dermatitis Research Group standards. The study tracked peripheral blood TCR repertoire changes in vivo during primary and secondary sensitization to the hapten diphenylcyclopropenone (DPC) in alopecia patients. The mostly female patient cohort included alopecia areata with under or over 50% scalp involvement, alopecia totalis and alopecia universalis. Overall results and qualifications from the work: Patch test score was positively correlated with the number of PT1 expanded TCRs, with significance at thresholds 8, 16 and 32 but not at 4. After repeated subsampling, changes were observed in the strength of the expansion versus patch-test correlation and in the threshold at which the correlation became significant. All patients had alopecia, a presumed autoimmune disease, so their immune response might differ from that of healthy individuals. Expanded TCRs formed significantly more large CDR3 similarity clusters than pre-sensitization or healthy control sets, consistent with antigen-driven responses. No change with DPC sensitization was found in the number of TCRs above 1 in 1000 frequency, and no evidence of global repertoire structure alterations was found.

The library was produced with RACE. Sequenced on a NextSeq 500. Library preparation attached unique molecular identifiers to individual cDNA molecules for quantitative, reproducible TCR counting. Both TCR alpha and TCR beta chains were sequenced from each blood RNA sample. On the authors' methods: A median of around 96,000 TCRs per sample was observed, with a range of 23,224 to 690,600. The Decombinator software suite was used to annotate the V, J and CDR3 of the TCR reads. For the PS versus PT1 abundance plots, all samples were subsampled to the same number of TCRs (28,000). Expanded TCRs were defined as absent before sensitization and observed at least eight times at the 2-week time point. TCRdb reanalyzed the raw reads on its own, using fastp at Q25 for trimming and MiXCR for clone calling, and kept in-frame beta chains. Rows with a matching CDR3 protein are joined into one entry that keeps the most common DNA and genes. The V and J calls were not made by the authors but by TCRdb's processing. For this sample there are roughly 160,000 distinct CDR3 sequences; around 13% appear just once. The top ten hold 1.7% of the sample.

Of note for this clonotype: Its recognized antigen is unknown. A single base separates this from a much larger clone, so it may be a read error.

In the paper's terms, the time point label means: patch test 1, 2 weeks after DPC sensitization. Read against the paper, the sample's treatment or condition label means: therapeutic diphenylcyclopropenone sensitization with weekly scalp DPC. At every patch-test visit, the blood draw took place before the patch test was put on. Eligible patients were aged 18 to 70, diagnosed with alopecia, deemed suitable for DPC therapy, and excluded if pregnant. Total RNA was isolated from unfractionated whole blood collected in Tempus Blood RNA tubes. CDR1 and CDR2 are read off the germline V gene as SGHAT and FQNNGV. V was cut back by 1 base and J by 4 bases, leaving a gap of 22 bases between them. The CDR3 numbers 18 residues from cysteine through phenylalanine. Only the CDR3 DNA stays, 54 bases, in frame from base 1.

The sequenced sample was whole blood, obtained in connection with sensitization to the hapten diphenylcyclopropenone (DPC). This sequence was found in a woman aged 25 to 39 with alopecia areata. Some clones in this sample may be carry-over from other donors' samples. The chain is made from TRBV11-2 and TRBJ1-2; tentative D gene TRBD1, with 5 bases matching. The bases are TGTGCCAGCAGCTTAGTCTTAGCCGGGGGTGTGCGCATCTATGGCTACACCTTC. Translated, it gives CASSLVLAGGVRIYGYTF. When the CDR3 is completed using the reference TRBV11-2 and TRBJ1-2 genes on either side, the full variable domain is EAGVAQSPRYKIIEKRQSVAFWCNPISGHATLYWYQQILGQGPKLLIQFQNNGVVDDSQLPKDRFSAERLKGVDSTLKIQPAKLEDSAVYLCASSLVLAGGVRIYGYTFGSGTRLTVV.